This T cell receptor beta chain was documented in a study of blood T cell repertoires in COVID-19. TCRdb's table, derived via immunoSEQ multiplex PCR, lists solely in-frame clones and lacks some. Here the sample spans about 190,000 clones, more than 85% being singletons. The V gene end was trimmed by 4 bases and the J gene end by 9 bases; junction bases not matched to a gene: 15. The length of the CDR3 is 15 residues. The germline V gene encodes CDR1 WSHSY and CDR2 SAAADI. The sequencing sample was made of peripheral blood. The clonotype was recovered from a man younger than 45 with acute or convalescent COVID-19. The J gene is TRBJ2-7, the V gene TRBV10-2; the match to TRBD1 covers 7 bases. This CDR3 reads CASSGLTGSETGQYF. In nucleotides, the CDR3 is TGCGCCAGCAGTGGGTTGACAGGGAGTGAAACGGGGCAGTACTTC.